These T cell receptor beta chains were read from a single sample in a study of blood T cell repertoires in COVID-19. Here immunoSEQ multiplex PCR was the method, and the copy in TCRdb shows in-frame clones only, minus some. The sample lists about 80,000 clones, more than 75% seen once, with roughly a quarter in the top ten. Sample: peripheral blood. These receptors came from a human donor in a cohort sampled during active COVID-19. Both conserved end residues are part of each CDR3. D genes are given only for firm matches. Size is stated for part of the rows, as once, few or many counts, or as a class when the clone is expanded.

cdr3_aa: CASSPGLEEKLFF; cdr3_nt: TGTGCCAGCAGCCCCGGACTGGAAGAAAAACTGTTTTTT; v_call: TRBV5-5; clone_size: -; j_call: TRBJ1-4; d_call: -
cdr3_aa: CASSLAPSSYEQYF; cdr3_nt: TGCGCCAGCAGCTTGGCCCCCAGCTCCTACGAGCAGTACTTC; v_call: TRBV5-1; clone_size: -; j_call: TRBJ2-7; d_call: -
cdr3_aa: CASSLGTSGENEQFF; cdr3_nt: TGTGCCAGCAGCTTAGGGACTAGCGGGGAGAATGAGCAGTTCTTC; v_call: TRBV7-2; clone_size: -; j_call: TRBJ2-1; d_call: TRBD2
cdr3_aa: CASTNYGGGDEQYF; cdr3_nt: TGTGCCAGCACTAACTATGGGGGAGGGGACGAGCAGTACTTC; v_call: TRBV6-6; clone_size: -; j_call: TRBJ2-7; d_call: TRBD2
cdr3_aa: CASSVGSRAGYEQYF; cdr3_nt: TGTGCCAGCAGCGTTGGCTCCAGGGCAGGCTACGAGCAGTACTTC; v_call: TRBV9; clone_size: -; j_call: TRBJ2-7; d_call: -
cdr3_aa: CASSFSGGTDTQYF; cdr3_nt: TGTGCCAGCAGTTTCTCGGGGGGGACAGATACGCAGTATTTT; v_call: TRBV27; clone_size: -; j_call: TRBJ2-3; d_call: TRBD2
cdr3_aa: CASSPQGQGENTGELFF; cdr3_nt: TGTGCCAGCAGTCCCCAGGGTCAGGGGGAGAACACCGGGGAGCTGTTTTTT; v_call: TRBV6-6; clone_size: few; j_call: TRBJ2-2; d_call: TRBD1
cdr3_aa: CASSQATGQASYGYTF; cdr3_nt: TGTGCCAGCAGCCAAGCAACCGGACAGGCATCCTATGGCTACACCTTC; v_call: TRBV4-2; clone_size: -; j_call: TRBJ1-2; d_call: TRBD1
cdr3_aa: CASSSGTGDTEAFF; cdr3_nt: TGTGCCAGCAGCTCCGGGACAGGGGACACTGAAGCTTTCTTT; v_call: TRBV11-3; clone_size: -; j_call: TRBJ1-1; d_call: TRBD1
cdr3_aa: CASSLGTAYEQYF; cdr3_nt: TGTGCCAGCAGCCTCGGGACAGCTTACGAGCAGTACTTC; v_call: TRBV9; clone_size: -; j_call: TRBJ2-7; d_call: TRBD1
cdr3_aa: CASTPPRGPQFF; cdr3_nt: TGTGCCAGCACCCCCCCCAGGGGGCCCCAGTTCTTC; v_call: TRBV2; clone_size: -; j_call: TRBJ2-1; d_call: TRBD1
cdr3_aa: CASSLGEQRAYEQYF; cdr3_nt: TGTGCCAGCAGCTTGGGGGAGCAGAGAGCCTACGAGCAGTACTTC; v_call: TRBV5-6; clone_size: -; j_call: TRBJ2-7; d_call: -
cdr3_aa: CATSGLQETQYF; cdr3_nt: TGTGCCACCAGTGGGCTCCAAGAGACCCAGTACTTC; v_call: TRBV24-1; clone_size: -; j_call: TRBJ2-5; d_call: -
cdr3_aa: CAWSLIAGITDTQYF; cdr3_nt: TGTGCCTGGAGTTTAATAGCGGGGATCACAGATACGCAGTATTTT; v_call: TRBV30; clone_size: -; j_call: TRBJ2-3; d_call: TRBD2
cdr3_aa: CASSVAGTVNTGELFF; cdr3_nt: TGTGCCAGCAGCGTAGCAGGGACAGTTAACACCGGGGAGCTGTTTTTT; v_call: TRBV9; clone_size: few; j_call: TRBJ2-2; d_call: TRBD1
cdr3_aa: CASSLDSLFSYEQYF; cdr3_nt: TGTGCCAGCAGTCTGGACTCCCTCTTCTCCTACGAGCAGTACTTC; v_call: TRBV27; clone_size: -; j_call: TRBJ2-7; d_call: -
cdr3_aa: CASSPRTLQSGYTF; cdr3_nt: TGTGCCAGCTCACCTCGGACTCTTCAATCGGGCTACACCTTC; v_call: TRBV18; clone_size: -; j_call: TRBJ1-2; d_call: -
cdr3_aa: CASSQDPRTSGGARETQYF; cdr3_nt: TGCGCCAGCAGCCAAGACCCCCGGACTAGCGGGGGGGCCAGAGAGACCCAGTACTTC; v_call: TRBV4-1; clone_size: -; j_call: TRBJ2-5; d_call: TRBD2
cdr3_aa: CASRPTGGYGYTF; cdr3_nt: TGTGCCAGCAGGCCTACAGGGGGCTATGGCTACACCTTC; v_call: TRBV11-1; clone_size: few; j_call: TRBJ1-2; d_call: TRBD1
cdr3_aa: CASSLGSGGTDTQYF; cdr3_nt: TGTGCCAGCAGCTTGGGAAGCGGGGGCACAGATACGCAGTATTTT; v_call: TRBV5-4; clone_size: -; j_call: TRBJ2-3; d_call: TRBD2
cdr3_aa: CASSLQRGYTDTQYF; cdr3_nt: TGTGCCAGCAGCTTACAGCGGGGTTACACAGATACGCAGTATTTT; v_call: TRBV7-3; clone_size: few; j_call: TRBJ2-3; d_call: TRBD2
cdr3_aa: CASSQLEPDRINSPLHF; cdr3_nt: TGTGCCAGCAGCCAACTAGAGCCGGACAGGATAAATTCACCCCTCCACTTT; v_call: TRBV3-1/TRBV3-2; clone_size: once; j_call: TRBJ1-6; d_call: TRBD1
cdr3_aa: CASSLDSRYNEQFF; cdr3_nt: TGCGCCAGCAGCTTGGACTCACGCTACAATGAGCAGTTCTTC; v_call: TRBV5-1; clone_size: -; j_call: TRBJ2-1; d_call: -
cdr3_aa: CASSPQGASNTGELFF; cdr3_nt: TGTGCCAGCAGCCCGCAGGGGGCCTCGAACACCGGGGAGCTGTTTTTT; v_call: TRBV11-1; clone_size: -; j_call: TRBJ2-2; d_call: TRBD1
cdr3_aa: CASSQSRTGLTYSNQPQHF; cdr3_nt: TGTGCCAGCAGCCAATCAAGGACAGGCCTGACTTATAGCAATCAGCCCCAGCATTTT; v_call: TRBV3-1/TRBV3-2; clone_size: -; j_call: TRBJ1-5; d_call: TRBD1
cdr3_aa: CASSLGRREAEAFF; cdr3_nt: TGCGCCAGCAGCTTGGGACGGAGGGAGGCTGAAGCTTTCTTT; v_call: TRBV5-1; clone_size: -; j_call: TRBJ1-1; d_call: -
cdr3_aa: CAWTGLNTEAFF; cdr3_nt: TGTGCCTGGACAGGTCTGAACACTGAAGCTTTCTTT; v_call: TRBV30; clone_size: -; j_call: TRBJ1-1; d_call: -
cdr3_aa: CASSLTSGGLGTQYF; cdr3_nt: TGTGCCAGCAGCTTAACGAGCGGGGGCCTGGGGACCCAGTACTTC; v_call: TRBV7-9; clone_size: -; j_call: TRBJ2-5; d_call: TRBD2
cdr3_aa: CASSFSRGTSGGLYNEQFF; cdr3_nt: TGTGCCAGCAGCTTCTCGAGGGGGACTAGCGGGGGCCTTTACAATGAGCAGTTCTTC; v_call: TRBV6-6; clone_size: -; j_call: TRBJ2-1; d_call: TRBD2
cdr3_aa: CASSFAGNEQYF; cdr3_nt: TGTGCCAGCAGCTTCGCGGGGAACGAGCAGTACTTC; v_call: TRBV7-8; clone_size: -; j_call: TRBJ2-7; d_call: -
cdr3_aa: CASSWTSTDTQYF; cdr3_nt: TGTGCCAGCAGCTGGACTAGCACAGATACGCAGTATTTT; v_call: TRBV7-9; clone_size: -; j_call: TRBJ2-3; d_call: -
cdr3_aa: CASSWRTGQETQYF; cdr3_nt: TGCGCCAGCAGCTGGCGGACTGGGCAAGAGACCCAGTACTTC; v_call: TRBV5-1; clone_size: -; j_call: TRBJ2-5; d_call: -
cdr3_aa: CASTTPRTGDGETQYF; cdr3_nt: TGTGCCAGCACTACCCCCCGGACAGGGGACGGGGAGACCCAGTACTTC; v_call: TRBV28; clone_size: -; j_call: TRBJ2-5; d_call: TRBD1
cdr3_aa: CASTHRVGANVLTF; cdr3_nt: TGTGCCAGCACCCACAGGGTCGGGGCCAACGTCCTGACTTTC; v_call: TRBV9; clone_size: -; j_call: TRBJ2-6; d_call: -
cdr3_aa: CSVEDMAGPAGDTQYF; cdr3_nt: TGCAGCGTTGAAGATATGGCGGGGCCCGCCGGAGATACGCAGTATTTT; v_call: TRBV29-1; clone_size: -; j_call: TRBJ2-3; d_call: -
cdr3_aa: CASSPGQGVGEKLFF; cdr3_nt: TGTGCCAGCAGCCCCGGACAGGGTGTAGGTGAAAAACTGTTTTTT; v_call: TRBV7-9; clone_size: -; j_call: TRBJ1-4; d_call: TRBD1
cdr3_aa: CASSEDRGQPQHF; cdr3_nt: TGTGCCAGCAGTGAGGACAGGGGACAGCCCCAGCATTTT; v_call: TRBV6-4; clone_size: -; j_call: TRBJ1-5; d_call: TRBD1
cdr3_aa: CASSVVGETQYF; cdr3_nt: TGTGCCAGCAGCGTAGTCGGGGAGACCCAGTACTTC; v_call: TRBV9; clone_size: -; j_call: TRBJ2-5; d_call: -
cdr3_aa: CASSSRTTEQTTSYEQYF; cdr3_nt: TGTGCCAGCAGTTCACGGACTACCGAACAAACAACCTCCTACGAGCAGTACTTC; v_call: TRBV6-2/TRBV6-3; clone_size: -; j_call: TRBJ2-7; d_call: -